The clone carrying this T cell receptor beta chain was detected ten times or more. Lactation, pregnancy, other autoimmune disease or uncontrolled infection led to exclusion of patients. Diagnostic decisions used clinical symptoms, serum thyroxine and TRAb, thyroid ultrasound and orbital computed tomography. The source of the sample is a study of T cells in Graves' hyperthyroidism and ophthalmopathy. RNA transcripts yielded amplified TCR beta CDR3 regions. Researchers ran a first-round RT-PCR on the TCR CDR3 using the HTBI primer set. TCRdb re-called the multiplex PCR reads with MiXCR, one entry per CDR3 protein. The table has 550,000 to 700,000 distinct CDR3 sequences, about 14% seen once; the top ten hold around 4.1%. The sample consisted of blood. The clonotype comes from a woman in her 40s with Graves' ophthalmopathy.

DNA of the CDR3: TGTGCCAGCAGTTTAAGGGGGGGCTATGGCTACACCTTC. This translates into CASSLRGGYGYTF. The J gene is TRBJ1-2, the V gene TRBV12-3 or TRBV12-4, with a tentative D call TRBD1 (6 bases). The CDR3 runs 13 residues. V was pared by 2 bases and J by 4 bases, with 8 bases between.